This T cell receptor beta chain was found in a study of blood T cell repertoires in COVID-19. At the level of the study: Collection of acute and convalescent COVID-19 samples took place in the United States, Italy and Spain. PBMCs, B-cell-depleted T cells, or T cells provided the cDNA or gDNA that made up the material.

Authors' processing steps: Amplification of reference gene primers was used by the study to estimate nucleated cell counts. Libraries were prepared by immunoSEQ multiplex PCR; TCRdb keeps only in-frame clonotypes and omits some of them. V and J calls and clone size are given by that table; D and trimming were obtained from the DNA. The table records hundreds of thousands of clones, about 86% of them present only once. The germline CDR1 and CDR2 sequences are SGHRS and YFSETQ. The CDR3 has 14 amino acids. J was trimmed by 3 bases and V by 2 bases; bases with no gene match: 2. The sequencing sample was made of peripheral blood. The sequence was collected from a man at least 80 years old with acute or convalescent COVID-19. The chain links TRBV5-1 to TRBJ2-7; 10 bases match TRBD1. The CDR3 loop is CASSLRTGGYEQYF. CDR3 nucleotides: TGCGCCAGCAGCTTACGGACAGGGGGCTACGAGCAGTACTTC.